This is a list of T cell receptor beta chains from one sample in a study of cytomegalovirus exposure and HLA in healthy donors. Profiled with immunoSEQ multiplex PCR; TCRdb holds only in-frame clones, not every one. This sample has fewer than 200,000 clones, with more than 80% found just once. Sample: PBMCs. These receptors originate from a woman between 18 and 29 years old in good health and CMV-seropositive. The CDR3 runs from the conserved cysteine through the conserved F or W. D genes are given only for firm matches. For some rows the clone size is stated as once, few or many, or as a class when expanded; others skip it.

clone size	D gene	V gene	J gene	CDR3 DNA	CDR3 protein
NA	TRBD2	TRBV29-1	TRBJ2-3	TGCAGCGGCCCAACTAGCGGGGGTGATACGCAGTATTTT	CSGPTSGGDTQYF
few	NA	TRBV30	TRBJ2-3	TGTGCCTGGAGTGTACAAACAGGCGGTACAGATACGCAGTATTTT	CAWSVQTGGTDTQYF
NA	TRBD1	TRBV19	TRBJ2-7	TGTGCCAGTAGCCCTGGTTCACAGGGGACCTACGAGCAGTACTTC	CASSPGSQGTYEQYF
NA	TRBD1	TRBV4-2	TRBJ1-5	TGTGCCAGCAGCCAGGGACAGGGCGGACAGCCCCAGCATTTT	CASSQGQGGQPQHF
NA	TRBD1	TRBV2	TRBJ2-7	TGTGCCAGCAGGGAAACAGGGGGCCTAGGCGATTTCGGGCAGTACTTC	CASRETGGLGDFGQYF
NA	TRBD1	TRBV27	TRBJ1-2	TGTGCCAGCAGGCCCCGGGACAGGGGTGGCGGCTACACCTTC	CASRPRDRGGGYTF
NA	NA	TRBV5-1	TRBJ1-2	TGCGCCAGCAGCTTGTCGGGGGATGGCTACACCTTC	CASSLSGDGYTF
NA	NA	TRBV20-1	TRBJ2-2	TGCAGTGCTCCCCGTGCCGGGGAGCTGTTTTTT	CSAPRAGELFF
NA	TRBD1	TRBV6-5	TRBJ1-5	TGTGCCAGCAGTTATTGGGACAGGGGGCCTGGACAGCCCCAGCATTTT	CASSYWDRGPGQPQHF
NA	NA	TRBV2	TRBJ1-2	TGTGCCAGCAGGGACTTGGGTGGCGGCTACACCTTC	CASRDLGGGYTF
few	NA	TRBV15	TRBJ1-2	TGTGCCACCAGCAGGGAGGGCACCGGCTACACCTTC	CATSREGTGYTF
once	NA	TRBV6-4	TRBJ1-5	TGTGCCACGGCAGGGCGCCAAGGGCACTTT	CATAGRQGHF
NA	NA	TRBV4-1	TRBJ2-7	TGCGCCAGCAGCCAAGAACCGCAGGGTAACCACGAGCAGTACTTC	CASSQEPQGNHEQYF
once	NA	TRBV6-4	TRBJ2-3	TGTGCCAGCAGTGAGGGGGGTCAGGGCGGAGCAGATACGCAGTATTTT	CASSEGGQGGADTQYF
NA	NA	TRBV29-1	TRBJ2-1	TGCAGCGTCGCAGGGTGGTACAATGAGCAGTTCTTC	CSVAGWYNEQFF
NA	TRBD1	TRBV4-1	TRBJ1-1	TGCGCCAGCAGCCAGATAAGCCCGGACAGGTCAACTGAAGCTTTCTTT	CASSQISPDRSTEAFF
NA	NA	TRBV6-1	TRBJ1-1	TGTGCCAGCAGTCCGTACTCCGGGACACCTGTTGAAGCTTTCTTT	CASSPYSGTPVEAFF
NA	TRBD2	TRBV7-3	TRBJ2-1	TGTGCCAGCAGCTTAGAAGGACTAGGTCTCCGTGATGAGCAGTTCTTC	CASSLEGLGLRDEQFF
NA	NA	TRBV2	TRBJ1-1	TGTGCCAGCAGTGAAGCGTACAGGAGGAACACTGAAGCTTTCTTT	CASSEAYRRNTEAFF
NA	TRBD1	TRBV14	TRBJ2-7	TGTGCCAGCAGCCGGGCCGGGACAGGGGCGTACGAGCAGTACTTC	CASSRAGTGAYEQYF
medium-sized	TRBD2	TRBV7-6	TRBJ2-3	TGTGCCAGCAGCGCTACGACTAGCGGGCGCACAGATACGCAGTATTTT	CASSATTSGRTDTQYF
NA	TRBD2	TRBV7-9	TRBJ2-7	TGTGCCAGCAGCCCGGGACTAGCGGGAGTTCTCTACGAGCAGTACTTC	CASSPGLAGVLYEQYF
NA	TRBD1	TRBV30	TRBJ1-1	TGTGTTTGCGAGGGGGCGGTCTCTGAAGCTTTCTTT	CVCEGAVSEAFF
few	NA	TRBV4-1	TRBJ2-7	TGCGCCAGCAGCCAAGTCCCAGAAAACTACGAGCAGTACTTC	CASSQVPENYEQYF
NA	TRBD1	TRBV28	TRBJ1-1	TGTGCCAGCCCGCCGACAGGGGGTAGTTTGAACACTGAAGCTTTCTTT	CASPPTGGSLNTEAFF
NA	NA	TRBV28	TRBJ2-7	TGTGCCAGCCTTAGGGAGACAGGCGGGCGCGAGCAGTACTTC	CASLRETGGREQYF
NA	NA	TRBV5-4	TRBJ1-1	TGTGCCAGCAGCGGGCAAGCGGCTGAAGCTTTCTTT	CASSGQAAEAFF
NA	NA	TRBV5-1	TRBJ1-2	TGCGCCAGCAGCTTGAACCCACGGCAGGGCAACTATGGCTACACCTTC	CASSLNPRQGNYGYTF
NA	NA	TRBV7-2	TRBJ2-1	TGTGCCAGCAGCTTAGCGCTGGACCGGGAGCGGTCCTACAATGAGCAGTTCTTC	CASSLALDRERSYNEQFF
NA	NA	TRBV2	TRBJ2-5	TGTGCCAGCAAAAGGGAGGTGGCAGCCCAAGAGACCCAGTACTTC	CASKREVAAQETQYF
NA	NA	TRBV7-9	TRBJ2-1	TGTGCCAGCAGCTTAAACATCGTCTCCTACAATGAGCAGTTCTTC	CASSLNIVSYNEQFF
few	NA	TRBV21-1	TRBJ2-6	TGTGCCAGCAGCGGGCGGGCGTCCTCTGGGGCCAACGTCCTGACTTTC	CASSGRASSGANVLTF
NA	TRBD1	TRBV19	TRBJ2-1	TGTGCCAGTAGTTCACAGGGGGCACAGCACAATGAGCAGTTCTTC	CASSSQGAQHNEQFF
NA	TRBD2	TRBV28	TRBJ2-3	TGTGCCAGCAGGCCCGGGACTAGATATACGCAGTATTTT	CASRPGTRYTQYF
NA	NA	TRBV28	TRBJ2-1	TGTGCCAGCAGTTTAATCCCAGCGGGCGGAGCAACGAATGAGCAGTTCTTC	CASSLIPAGGATNEQFF
NA	NA	TRBV5-6	TRBJ2-1	TGTGCCAGCACCAAGTTCAGCGGGTCTTACAATGAGCAGTTCTTC	CASTKFSGSYNEQFF
NA	NA	TRBV9	TRBJ2-3	TGTGCCAGCGGATCTCGGGGGGCCTCCACAGATACGCAGTATTTT	CASGSRGASTDTQYF
NA	NA	TRBV7-9	TRBJ1-1	TGTGCCAGCAGCTTACGGTCTAGGAACACTGAAGCTTTCTTT	CASSLRSRNTEAFF